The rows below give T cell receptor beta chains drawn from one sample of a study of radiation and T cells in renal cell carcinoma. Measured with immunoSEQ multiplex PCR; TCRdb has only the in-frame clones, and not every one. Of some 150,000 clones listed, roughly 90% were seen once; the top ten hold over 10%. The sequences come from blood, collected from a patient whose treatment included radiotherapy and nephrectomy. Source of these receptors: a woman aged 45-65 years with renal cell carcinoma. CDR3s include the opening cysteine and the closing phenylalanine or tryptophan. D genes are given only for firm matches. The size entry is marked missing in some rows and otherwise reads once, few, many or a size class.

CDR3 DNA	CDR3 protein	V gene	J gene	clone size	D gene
TGTGCCAGCAGCTTGAACAGCAGGCATTCACCCCTCCACTTT	CASSLNSRHSPLHF	TRBV5-6	TRBJ1-6	NA	NA
TGTGCCTGGAGGGGGTCGGGAAATGAGCAGTTCTTC	CAWRGSGNEQFF	TRBV30	TRBJ2-1	NA	NA
TGTGCCAGCAGTCCGGACAGGAACTATGGCTACACCTTC	CASSPDRNYGYTF	TRBV7-2	TRBJ1-2	NA	TRBD1
TGTGCTAGCAGCTGGGACAGGTCTAGGGAGACCCAGTACTTC	CASSWDRSRETQYF	TRBV7-7	TRBJ2-5	NA	TRBD1
TGTGCCAGCAGCCAAGATATAGGAGCGAACACCGGGGAGCTGTTTTTT	CASSQDIGANTGELFF	TRBV4-2	TRBJ2-2	NA	NA
TGTGCCAGCGAGGACAGGGGGTATAGTCAGCCCCAGCATTTT	CASEDRGYSQPQHF	TRBV19	TRBJ1-5	NA	TRBD1
TGCGCCACCGCCGATCCACGGGGCGGGGAGCTGTTTTTT	CATADPRGGELFF	TRBV5-1	TRBJ2-2	once	NA
TGCAGCGTTGGCGGGGCCTCTGGGGCCAACGTCCTGACTTTC	CSVGGASGANVLTF	TRBV29-1	TRBJ2-6	NA	NA
TGCGCCAGCAGCTCCGGCAAGGACAATGAGCAGTTCTTC	CASSSGKDNEQFF	TRBV5-1	TRBJ2-1	NA	NA
TGTGCCAGCAGCGGTTGGGGGGGTGCTGAAGCTTTCTTT	CASSGWGGAEAFF	TRBV9	TRBJ1-1	NA	NA
TGTGCCAGCGCCCATGGGGTCTTCTTT	CASAHGVFF	TRBV7-9	TRBJ1-1	NA	NA
TGTGCCAGCTCACCATACCGGGACAGCCAAGAGACCCAGTACTTC	CASSPYRDSQETQYF	TRBV18	TRBJ2-5	NA	TRBD1
TGTGCCAGCAGCGTAGGAGAAGGAAACTATGGCTACACCTTC	CASSVGEGNYGYTF	TRBV9	TRBJ1-2	few	NA
TGTGCCAGCAGCTTATTTCTAGCAGGCACAGATACGCAGTATTTT	CASSLFLAGTDTQYF	TRBV7-2	TRBJ2-3	NA	NA
TGTGCCAGCAGTGCAATGACAGGGGTCGATGGCTACACCTTC	CASSAMTGVDGYTF	TRBV6-1	TRBJ1-2	once	TRBD1
TGTGCCAGCAGTTACATGGTGCAGGGCACGCAGTATTTT	CASSYMVQGTQYF	TRBV6-5	TRBJ2-3	NA	NA
TGTGCCAGCAGCGTAGACTCTAGTCGCCATGAGCAGTTCTTC	CASSVDSSRHEQFF	TRBV9	TRBJ2-1	NA	NA
TGTGCCAGTAATGACAGAAGCAATCAGCCCCAGCATTTT	CASNDRSNQPQHF	TRBV19	TRBJ1-5	once	NA
TGTGCCAGCAGCTCCCTGCGGGGCGTAAGCTCCTACAATGAGCAGTTCTTC	CASSSLRGVSSYNEQFF	TRBV7-9	TRBJ2-1	NA	NA
TGTGCCAGCTGGACCAAGTACTCCTATGGCTACACCTTC	CASWTKYSYGYTF	TRBV28	TRBJ1-2	NA	NA
TGCGCCAGCAGCCAACGGGGGTCCGGCCTAGCGGGGCCCGGGGAGCTGTTTTTT	CASSQRGSGLAGPGELFF	TRBV4-3	TRBJ2-2	NA	TRBD2
TGTGCCAGCAGCGAAGAGGGGGGACGGGGAGGCTACACCTTC	CASSEEGGRGGYTF	TRBV11-3	TRBJ1-2	NA	NA
TGTGCCAGTAGTTTACAGGGGGCGATTGAAGCTTTCTTT	CASSLQGAIEAFF	TRBV19	TRBJ1-1	once	TRBD1
TGCGCCAGCAGCTTGGGTTTCTCGGCGGGCATGAACACTGAAGCTTTCTTT	CASSLGFSAGMNTEAFF	TRBV5-1	TRBJ1-1	once	NA
TGTGCCAGCAGCGCCGCCGGGGGGAGCACTGAAGCTTTCTTT	CASSAAGGSTEAFF	TRBV14	TRBJ1-1	NA	NA
TGCGCCAGCAGCCAAGACGTCAGGGGGTATACTGAAGCTTTCTTT	CASSQDVRGYTEAFF	TRBV4-3	TRBJ1-1	NA	TRBD1
TGTGCCAGCAGTGCAGATCTGAACACTGAAGCTTTCTTT	CASSADLNTEAFF	TRBV2	TRBJ1-1	NA	NA
TGTGCCAGCAGCTTCGGGGACAGGCCAAGCTATGGCTACACCTTC	CASSFGDRPSYGYTF	TRBV5-6	TRBJ1-2	NA	TRBD1
TGTGCCAGCAGCTTATCACAGGGGGCTTACGAGCAGTACTTC	CASSLSQGAYEQYF	TRBV11-1	TRBJ2-7	NA	TRBD1
TGTGCCAGCAGCTTAAGCGGGGGGGCTTACGAGCAGTACTTC	CASSLSGGAYEQYF	TRBV7-2	TRBJ2-7	few	TRBD2
TGTGCCAGCAGTCCGAAGCCGGGACCTTCGGGAACTGAAGCTTTCTTT	CASSPKPGPSGTEAFF	TRBV6-6	TRBJ1-1	NA	NA
TGTGCCAGCAGCCTAGCGGGGGGGAGCACAGATATGCAGTATTTT	CASSLAGGSTDMQYF	TRBV5-6	TRBJ2-3	NA	TRBD2
TGTGCCACCACCCTCTTCACGGGTAGGGGCAATCAGCCCCAGCATTTT	CATTLFTGRGNQPQHF	TRBV15	TRBJ1-5	NA	NA
TGTGCCAGCAGCTTCAAAGTGGGACAGGGGAACACTGAAGCTTTCTTT	CASSFKVGQGNTEAFF	TRBV7-2	TRBJ1-1	NA	TRBD1
TGCGCCAGCAGCTTCCAGGACAGCACCTACGAGCAGTACTTC	CASSFQDSTYEQYF	TRBV5-1	TRBJ2-7	NA	NA
TGTGCCAGCAGCGTAGTTATCTCAGACTACAATGAGCAGTTCTTC	CASSVVISDYNEQFF	TRBV9	TRBJ2-1	NA	NA
TGCGCCAGCAGCCTACTCGTCGGACGGAGCACAGATACGCAGTATTTT	CASSLLVGRSTDTQYF	TRBV4-3	TRBJ2-3	once	NA
TGTGCCAGCAGCCTCGGGACAGGCGTTGCAGATACGCAGTATTTT	CASSLGTGVADTQYF	TRBV6-1	TRBJ2-3	NA	TRBD1
TGTGCCAGCAGCTGGGGGACAGGCACTGAAGCTTTCTTT	CASSWGTGTEAFF	TRBV6-6	TRBJ1-1	NA	TRBD1
TGTGCCAGCAGCAAAATCGAATGGGGCAGGGGTGGCGAAAAACTGTTTTTT	CASSKIEWGRGGEKLFF	TRBV7-9	TRBJ1-4	once	NA
TGTGCCAGCAGCCGCCAACTAGCAACCCAGGAGCAGTTCTTC	CASSRQLATQEQFF	TRBV14	TRBJ2-1	NA	NA
TGTGCCAGCAGTGCCTTTACAGTTAACACTGAAGCTTTCTTT	CASSAFTVNTEAFF	TRBV6-1	TRBJ1-1	NA	NA
TGCGCCAGCAGCCAAGAAAGGACGGGGAACACTGAAGCTTTCTTT	CASSQERTGNTEAFF	TRBV4-3	TRBJ1-1	NA	NA
TGTGCCAGCAGCGTTGCGGGACTAGCGGTAGCCGGCGGGGCCCAGTACTTC	CASSVAGLAVAGGAQYF	TRBV9	TRBJ2-5	NA	TRBD2
TGTGCCAGCAGTGGGGATCCCGGGGAGCTGTTTTTT	CASSGDPGELFF	TRBV6-5	TRBJ2-2	NA	NA
TGTGCCAGCTCACTCTTGGGACGTGAGAACACTGAAGCTTTCTTT	CASSLLGRENTEAFF	TRBV18	TRBJ1-1	NA	NA
TGCGCCAGCAGCCCCGCGGGGGGACCTTCAGGCGATGAGCAGTTCTTC	CASSPAGGPSGDEQFF	TRBV4-1	TRBJ2-1	NA	TRBD2
TGTGCCAGCAGCTTGGGGACATATGGCTACACCTTC	CASSLGTYGYTF	TRBV11-2	TRBJ1-2	NA	NA